One and the same sample provided the 21 T cell receptor beta chains below, sequenced in a study of CD8+ T cells in alopecia areata. Extracted RNA was reverse transcribed into cDNA, the sequencing template. This table comes from immunoSEQ multiplex PCR, and its TCRdb copy is limited to in-frame clones, with some not included. This repertoire shows roughly 59,000 clones, about half found once; its top ten account for approximately 17%. Sequencing was performed on CD8+ T cells sorted from blood, taken at week 0. Every receptor here comes from a human donor with alopecia areata.

The chain employs TRBV4-1 and TRBJ1-2, with D unclear. The CDR3 consists of 15 residues. V was shortened by 0 bases and J by 6 bases, with 14 bases between the two germline ends. From germline, CDR1 is MGHRA and CDR2 YSYEKL. The CDR3 DNA reads TGCGCCAGCAGCCAAGAAATTCGGGGATCCAATGGCTACACCTTC. It encodes CASSQEIRGSNGYTF.

In its sample, this clone was seen a few times. The chain couples TRBV29-1 to TRBJ2-7; D uncertain. Germline-derived CDR1 and CDR2 are SQVTM and ANQGSEA. The CDR3 is 16 residues long. Trimming pared 0 bases from V and 5 bases from J, leaving 20 bases between. CDR3 residues: CSVEEGGPRLVHEQYF. The DNA for the CDR3 is TGCAGCGTTGAAGAAGGTGGTCCTAGGTTAGTCCACGAGCAGTACTTC.

The chain uses TRBV30 and TRBJ1-1; D might be TRBD1 (6 bases). Germline V gene sequence: CDR1 GTSNPN, CDR2 SVGIG (reference sequence). The CDR3 length is 12 residues. The V and J ends lost 8 bases and 0 bases respectively, with 10 bases between them. The CDR3 region is CALTGMNTEAFF. In nucleotides, the CDR3 is TGTGCCCTTACAGGGATGAACACTGAAGCTTTCTTT.

This chain links TRBV9 with TRBJ2-2; TRBD2 matches at 9 bases. Trimming cost V 0 bases and J 2 bases; bases outside gene matches: 8. The germline gives CDR1 SGDLS, CDR2 YYNGEE. The length of the CDR3 is 18 residues. The CDR3 DNA is TGTGCCAGCAGCGTAGACTTCCTTAGCGGGGGTAACACCGGGGAGCTGTTTTTT. Translation: CASSVDFLSGGNTGELFF.

The chain has TRBV29-1 and TRBJ2-6, with D possibly TRBD1 on 5 matching bases. Germline CDR1 is SQVTM and CDR2 is ANQGSEA. This CDR3 spans 16 amino acids. The ends were cut back, 5 bases at V and 0 bases at J, with 14 bases in the middle. The CDR3 sequence is CSVLDRASSGANVLTF. CDR3 sequence (DNA): TGCAGCGTTTTAGACAGAGCGAGCTCTGGGGCCAACGTCCTGACTTTC.

The chain carries TRBV28 and TRBJ2-5; D perhaps matches TRBD1 (6 bases). V gave up 6 bases and J gave up 2 bases, with 10 bases separating them. Looked up from germline, CDR1 is MDHEN and CDR2 is SYDVKM. The CDR3 totals 13 residues. The CDR3 coding sequence is TGTGCCAGCAGCAAAAGGGGGCAAGAGACCCAGTACTTC. It translates to CASSKRGQETQYF.

The J gene is TRBJ2-1, the V gene TRBV28; D is possibly TRBD1 (5 bases). CDR1 is MDHEN and CDR2 is SYDVKM in the germline V gene. The V and J ends lost 1 base and 2 bases respectively, with 6 bases between them. The CDR3 runs to 14 residues. This CDR3 is CASSLLTAYNEQFF. Written as DNA, the CDR3 is TGTGCCAGCAGTTTATTGACAGCCTACAATGAGCAGTTCTTC.

The V gene is TRBV4-2, the J gene TRBJ1-2; a weak D match, TRBD1 (5 bases). Germline values: CDR1 LGHNA, CDR2 YNFKEQ. V was clipped by 0 bases and J by 6 bases, with 14 bases between them. The CDR3 runs to 15 residues. The DNA of the CDR3 is TGTGCCAGCAGCCAAGAAATTGGGGGACGGGATGGCTACACCTTC. It specifies CASSQEIGGRDGYTF.

The V gene is TRBV19, the J gene TRBJ1-5, with 7 bases lining up with TRBD1. Germline trimming cut 7 bases from V and 3 bases from J; bases unmatched to any gene: 6. Germline V CDR1 and CDR2: LNHDA, SQIVND (reference sequence). The CDR3 has 14 amino acids. Written as DNA, the CDR3 is TGTGCCAGTATCCACAGGGGCTCCAATCAGCCCCAGCATTTT. Encoded protein: CASIHRGSNQPQHF.

This clone was observed once. The V and J genes are TRBV6-5 and TRBJ2-3; D call uncertain. The CDR3 totals 13 residues. V dropped 2 bases and J dropped 2 bases, with 5 bases sitting between them. Germline-derived CDR1 and CDR2 are MNHEY and SVGAGI. CDR3 sequence (DNA): TGTGCCAGCAGTTACATGGCCACAGATACGCAGTATTTT. This encodes CASSYMATDTQYF.

The chain combines TRBV9 with TRBJ2-1; D possibly corresponds to TRBD2 (5 bases). V shed 0 bases and J shed 6 bases, with 7 bases lying between them. The CDR3 is 13 residues long. CDR1 SGDLS and CDR2 YYNGEE come from the germline V gene. CDR3 region: CASSVVGSNEQFF. DNA of the CDR3: TGTGCCAGCAGCGTAGTGGGGAGCAATGAGCAGTTCTTC.

This chain links TRBV7-2 with TRBJ2-7; 13 bases map to TRBD2. J gave up 5 bases and V 3 bases, and 1 base lay outside the gene matches. Germline CDR1 SGHTA, CDR2 FQGNSA. CDR3 length: 14 residues. CDR3 region: CASSFGLAGDEQYF. The CDR3 DNA sequence: TGTGCCAGCAGCTTCGGACTAGCGGGAGACGAGCAGTACTTC.

Only a few counts were recorded for this clone. The rearrangement uses TRBV27 and TRBJ1-1, with D hard to call. Germline CDR1 MNHEY, CDR2 SMNVEV (reference sequence). The CDR3 loop spans 13 amino acids. Trimming removed 2 bases at V and 6 bases at J, with 10 bases between. Here the CDR3 DNA reads TGTGCCAGCAGTTTAGGCGCGGGTTCTGAAGCTTTCTTT. This encodes CASSLGAGSEAFF.

The CDR3 region is CAWSGSFEQFF. CDR3 bases: TGTGCCTGGAGTGGAAGTTTTGAGCAGTTCTTC. The rearrangement uses TRBV30 and TRBJ2-1; no firm D call. CDR3 length equals 11 residues. Germline V CDR1 and CDR2: GTSNPN, SVGIG (reference sequence). V shed 1 base and J shed 9 bases, with 7 bases lying between them.

This chain joins TRBV7-2 and TRBJ2-1, with 9 bases aligning to TRBD2. V lost 5 bases to trimming and J lost 7 bases; unmatched junction nucleotides: 6. The CDR3 spans 14 residues. Germline V gives CDR1 SGHTA, CDR2 FQGNSA. The CDR3 coding sequence is TGTGCCAGCAGCCCAACAGCGGGGGGAAATGAGCAGTTCTTC. Translating gives CASSPTAGGNEQFF.

This clone has more than one count but fewer than ten. The chain couples TRBV29-1 to TRBJ1-1; 8 nucleotides match TRBD1. V shed 6 bases, J shed 4 bases, and the junction held 4 bases outside the gene matches. The CDR3 contains 12 residues. CDR1 and CDR2 from the germline V gene are SQVTM and ANQGSEA. This CDR3 is CSVTGGSTEAFF. In DNA, the CDR3 is TGCAGCGTCACAGGGGGTAGCACTGAAGCTTTCTTT.

This rearrangement joins TRBV7-6 to TRBJ2-1; a possible D gene is TRBD2 (5 bases). The CDR3 consists of 14 residues. V lost 1 base and J 7 bases, leaving 11 bases between the germline ends. Germline-derived CDR1 and CDR2 are SGHVS and FNYEAQ. CDR3 DNA sequence: TGTGCCAGCAGCTTAGTTGACGGGGAGAATGAGCAGTTCTTC. Its translation is CASSLVDGENEQFF.

The sample holds a few counts of this clone. The V call is TRBV6-5, the J call TRBJ2-5; D not resolved. Per the germline V gene, CDR1 is MNHEY and CDR2 is SVGAGI. The CDR3 is made up of 16 amino acids. Trimming took off 0 bases at V and 1 base at J, with 12 bases between the two ends. The CDR3 nucleotides read TGTGCCAGCAGTTACTCGACCAGCAGCTTCCAAGAGACCCAGTACTTC. This sequence encodes CASSYSTSSFQETQYF.

The chain is built from TRBV7-9 and TRBJ1-4; 7 bases are shared with TRBD1. Germline V gene sequence: CDR1 SEHNR, CDR2 FQNEAQ (reference sequence). The CDR3 spans 15 residues. The V gene end was trimmed by 1 base and the J gene end by 7 bases; junction bases not matched to a gene: 6. The CDR3 nucleotides read TGTGCCAGCAGCTTAGGGCGGGACAGCCGTGAAAAACTGTTTTTT. Translation: CASSLGRDSREKLFF. Full variable domain (outside the CDR3, taken from reference TRBV7-9 and TRBJ1-4): DTGVSQNPRHKITKRGQNVTFRCDPISEHNRLYWYRQTLGQGPEFLTYFQNEAQLEKSRLLSDRFSAERPKGSFSTLEIQRTEQGDSAMYLCASSLGRDSREKLFFGSGTQLSVL.

The genes are TRBV2 and TRBJ1-5, with 8 positions matching TRBD1. The CDR3 spans 19 residues. Germline CDR1 and CDR2: SNHLY and FYNNEI. Trimming took 4 bases from V and 6 from J; bases not matched to a gene: 20. This chain's CDR3 is CASSATNNRPGQASQPQHF. The CDR3 DNA reads TGTGCCAGCAGTGCAACCAATAATCGACCGGGACAGGCATCTCAGCCCCAGCATTTT. Variable domain in full (rest from reference TRBV2 and TRBJ1-5): EPEVTQTPSHQVTQMGQEVILRCVPISNHLYFYWYRQILGQKVEFLVSFYNNEISEKSEIFDDQFSVERPDGSNFTLKIRSTKLEDSAMYFCASSATNNRPGQASQPQHFGDGTRLSIL.

There are a few counts of this clone. This chain uses TRBV19 with TRBJ1-5; D is perhaps TRBD1 (5 bases). Germline loops: CDR1 LNHDA, CDR2 SQIVND (reference sequence). The CDR3 is made up of 15 amino acids. Trimming removed 7 bases at V and 6 bases at J, with 19 bases between. The DNA of the CDR3 is TGTGCCAGTACCCTCCTGGGGGAAGTGGGTCAGCCCCAGCATTTT. It yields the protein CASTLLGEVGQPQHF.